The 26 T cell receptor beta chains presented below share a single source sample, sequenced in a study of T cells in Graves' hyperthyroidism and ophthalmopathy. Amplified TCR beta CDR3 regions came from RNA transcripts. The primer set for the first-round RT-PCR of the TCR CDR3 was HTBI. TCRdb re-analysed the multiplex PCR reads in MiXCR, keeping a single row per CDR3 protein. The sample carries more than 500,000 distinct CDR3 sequences, 15% to 20% recorded once. The sequenced material came from blood. The origin of the receptors is a woman aged 25-40 years with Graves' ophthalmopathy.

This clonotype was seen repeatedly, ten times or more. The rearrangement links TRBV28 to TRBJ1-1, with D unclear. Germline V lookup: CDR1 MDHEN, CDR2 SYDVKM. This CDR3 region has 13 residues. The ends were cut back, 7 bases at V and 4 bases at J, with 13 bases in the middle. CDR3 in amino acids: CASTLIRGTEAFF. The CDR3 DNA reads TGTGCCAGCACCCTAATCCGGGGCACTGAAGCTTTCTTT.

The CDR3 is CASSTGVEEKLFF. In nucleotides, the CDR3 is TGTGCCAGTAGTACCGGTGTAGAAGAAAAACTGTTTTTT. The rearrangement joins TRBV19 to TRBJ1-4; D not certain. V was pared by 4 bases and J by 8 bases, with 11 bases between. Germline V gene data show CDR1 as LNHDA and CDR2 as SQIVND (reference sequence). The CDR3 is made up of 13 amino acids. Full variable domain (remainder filled in from reference TRBV19 and TRBJ1-4): DGGITQSPKYLFRKEGQNVTLSCEQNLNHDAMYWYRQDPGQGLRLIYYSQIVNDFQKGDIAEGYSVSREKKESFPLTVTSAQKNPTAFYLCASSTGVEEKLFFGSGTQLSVL.

This clonotype was detected only a few times. V usage is TRBV6-1 and J usage is TRBJ2-3; D ambiguous. This CDR3 contains 15 residues. Germline lookup yields CDR1 MNHNS and CDR2 SASEGT. Trimming shortened V by 6 bases and J by 3 bases, and 16 bases separated the two germline ends. The CDR3 nucleotides read TGTGCCAGCAGGCCCTTAGGGCCGAAAACAGATACGCAGTATTTT. It yields the protein CASRPLGPKTDTQYF.

V and J are TRBV20-1 and TRBJ2-7, with TRBD2 matching 11 bases. The CDR3 is made up of 15 amino acids. Germline-derived CDR1 and CDR2 are DFQATT and SNEGSKA (reference sequence). Germline trimming cut 5 bases from V and 6 bases from J; bases unmatched to any gene: 12. In nucleotides, the CDR3 is TGCAGTGCTCACGAACCGGGACTAGCGGCTTCCGAGCAGTACTTC. It specifies CSAHEPGLAASEQYF.

V and J are TRBV6-1 and TRBJ2-2; the D gene could be TRBD1 or TRBD2 (6 bases each). This CDR3 has 14 residues. V was trimmed by 6 bases and J by 4 bases, leaving 12 bases between them. The germline V gene encodes CDR1 MNHNS and CDR2 SASEGT. The CDR3 region has the DNA TGTGCCAGCAGCGGCAGGGGAGGCACCGGGGAGCTGTTTTTT. Translation: CASSGRGGTGELFF.

This clonotype was counted at least ten times. The rearrangement uses TRBV20-1 and TRBJ2-1; D is undetermined. V was trimmed by 6 bases and J by 2 bases, leaving 14 bases between them. The CDR3 sequence is 14 residues long. The V gene's germline CDR1 is DFQATT and CDR2 SNEGSKA (reference sequence). The CDR3 loop reads CSAHTGGTYNEQFF. The CDR3 nucleotides are TGCAGTGCCCACACGGGCGGAACCTACAATGAGCAGTTCTTC.

This clonotype appeared many times. V gene TRBV18 combines with J gene TRBJ2-3; 9 bases fit TRBD2. Germline V gene lookup returns CDR1 KGHSH and CDR2 LQKENI. The length of the CDR3 is 15 residues. After removal of 6 bases from V and 0 bases from J, the junction contained 4 bases not matched to a gene. CDR3 in amino acids: CASSPREGSTDTQYF. The CDR3 coding sequence is TGTGCCAGCTCCCCGCGGGAGGGAAGCACAGATACGCAGTATTTT.

This clonotype was seen more than once but under ten times. V gene TRBV7-8 combines with J gene TRBJ2-2, with TRBD1 matching over 9 bases. The J segment lost 4 bases and the V segment lost 2 bases, leaving 5 bases of the junction unmatched. Germline CDR1 SGHVS, CDR2 FQNEAQ. There are 16 residues in the CDR3. The CDR3 loop reads CASSLQDRGGTGELFF. The CDR3 nucleotides read TGTGCCAGCAGCTTACAGGACAGGGGCGGCACCGGGGAGCTGTTTTTT.

This clonotype was counted ten times or more. This chain uses TRBV5-6 with TRBJ1-5; TRBD1 is a possible D gene (5 bases). CDR3 size: 15 residues. The germline V and J ends were trimmed by 4 bases and 4 bases, with 15 bases remaining between them. Germline lookup yields CDR1 SGHDT and CDR2 YYEEEE. The CDR3 coding sequence is TGTGCCAGCAGCGCCGGGCCCGACAGAAATCAGCCCCAGCATTTT. Its translation is CASSAGPDRNQPQHF. Full variable domain (remainder filled in from reference TRBV5-6 and TRBJ1-5): DAGVTQSPTHLIKTRGQQVTLRCSPKSGHDTVSWYQQALGQGPQFIFQYYEEEERQRGNFPDRFSGHQFPNYSSELNVNALLLGDSALYLCASSAGPDRNQPQHFGDGTRLSIL.

In its sample, this clonotype was seen a few times. This chain links TRBV6-2 or TRBV6-3 with TRBJ2-1; 7 nucleotides align to TRBD2. The CDR3 runs 16 residues. From germline, CDR1 is MNHEY and CDR2 SVGEGT. J was trimmed by 3 bases and V by 7 bases; bases with no gene match: 12. CDR3 coding DNA: TGTGCCAGCAACCTCCGGGGTCTAGCGGTCTACAATGAGCAGTTCTTC. This translates into CASNLRGLAVYNEQFF.

This clonotype showed up many times. The gene calls are TRBV13 and TRBJ1-5, with a tentative D call TRBD1 (6 bases). CDR3 size: 13 residues. Germline CDR1 reads PRHDT; CDR2 reads FYEKMQ (reference sequence). V shed 5 bases and J shed 9 bases, with 14 bases lying between them. The CDR3: CASSPPGGAPQHF. The CDR3 DNA sequence: TGTGCCAGCAGCCCACCGGGGGGGGCGCCCCAGCATTTT.

This clonotype was seen repeatedly, ten times or more. J is TRBJ2-5 and V is TRBV7-6; 9 nucleotides agree with TRBD2. CDR1 and CDR2 from the germline V gene are SGHVS and FNYEAQ. This CDR3 contains 15 residues. The V segment lost 5 bases and the J segment 2 bases; nucleotides outside the gene matches: 6. The DNA for the CDR3 is TGTGCCAGCAGCCCGACTAGCGGCCCTCAAGAGACCCAGTACTTC. Its protein is CASSPTSGPQETQYF.

A note on this clonotype: It may be a read error: a sequence one base away is much more abundant. The CDR3 end shows no conserved phenylalanine or tryptophan, and so a read error is likely. V and J are TRBV28 and TRBJ2-7; a possible D gene is TRBD1 (6 bases). Trimming shortened V by 5 bases and J by 4 bases, and 15 bases separated the two germline ends. CDR1 and CDR2 from the germline V gene are MDHEN and SYDVKM. The CDR3 is 14 residues long. In DNA form, the CDR3 reads TGTGCCAGCAGTGGGGGCGGGCGGGTTTACGAGCAGTACCTC. It translates to CASSGGGRVYEQYL.

This clonotype was recorded many times. The V call is TRBV12-3 or TRBV12-4, the J call TRBJ1-4; 7 bases agree with TRBD1. With 5 bases clipped from V and 3 bases from J, the junction kept 6 bases outside the gene matches. The CDR3 spans 15 residues. The CDR3 spells CASSLTGTANEKLFF. CDR3 in DNA: TGTGCCAGCAGTCTAACCGGGACAGCTAATGAAAAACTGTTTTTT.

This clonotype has a handful of counts. This sequence joins TRBV28 and TRBJ1-1; D not resolved. V lost 6 bases to trimming and J lost 6 bases, with 14 bases between them. CDR3 length equals 13 residues. In germline, CDR1 is MDHEN, CDR2 SYDVKM. The CDR3, as DNA: TGTGCCAGCAGCCCCGCCGTTGGCGCTGAAGCTTTCTTT. It translates to CASSPAVGAEAFF.

This clonotype was counted ten times or more. The genes are TRBV12-3 or TRBV12-4 and TRBJ1-5; perhaps TRBD1 as D (5 bases). The CDR3 has 15 amino acids. The V gene lost 1 base and the J gene lost 3 bases, with 10 bases spanning the gap. CDR3 sequence: CASSLGGAPNQPQHF. The CDR3 DNA reads as TGTGCCAGCAGTTTAGGAGGGGCGCCCAATCAGCCCCAGCATTTT.

This clonotype was detected a few times. V is TRBV27 and J is TRBJ2-7; TRBD1 matches 7 bases. The CDR3 spans 14 residues. Trimming took 2 bases from V and 5 from J; bases not matched to a gene: 6. CDR1 MNHEY and CDR2 SMNVEV come from the germline V gene (reference sequence). CDR3 sequence: CASSLTQGQDEQYF. As DNA, the CDR3 is TGTGCCAGCAGTTTAACCCAAGGACAGGACGAGCAGTACTTC.

This clonotype was observed many times. This chain connects TRBV7-2 to TRBJ2-3, with 9 nucleotides matching TRBD1. Unmatched junction bases numbered 9, after V lost 6 bases and J lost 5 bases. Germline lookup yields CDR1 SGHTA and CDR2 FQGNSA. This CDR3 has 15 amino acids. CDR3 in DNA: TGTGCCAGCAGTTCCCGGACAGGGGCAGAAGATACGCAGTATTTT. Amino acids: CASSSRTGAEDTQYF.

The chain couples TRBV5-1 to TRBJ2-3; D remains unclear. The CDR3 length is 15 residues. Trimming took off 6 bases at V and 0 bases at J, with 14 bases between the two ends. Germline assignment: CDR1 SGHRS and CDR2 YFSETQ. The CDR3 DNA follows: TGCGCCAGCACCCAATCACCCCCCAGCACAGATACGCAGTATTTT. Translation gives CASTQSPPSTDTQYF.

The rearrangement uses TRBV12-3 or TRBV12-4 and TRBJ2-2; no clear D. This CDR3 contains 16 residues. V was trimmed by 6 bases and J by 0 bases, leaving 14 bases between them. The CDR3 sequence is CASSKGVGTNTGELFF. CDR3 coding DNA: TGTGCCAGCAGCAAAGGTGTGGGGACGAACACCGGGGAGCTGTTTTTT.

DNA for the CDR3: TGTGCCAGTGGACAGGGAGAAAGGAAGCCCCAGCATTTT. Its translation: CASGQGERKPQHF. V gene TRBV6-1 combines with J gene TRBJ1-5, with 8 bases that match TRBD1. The CDR3 extends over 13 amino acids. Germline lookup yields CDR1 MNHNS and CDR2 SASEGT. Germline trimming cut 9 bases from V and 8 bases from J; bases unmatched to any gene: 9.

This clonotype has just a few counts. The rearrangement links TRBV4-2 to TRBJ2-5; a weak D match, TRBD2 (5 bases). Trimming stripped 0 bases from V and 13 bases from J, with 15 bases between. There are 13 residues in the CDR3. The germline V gene has CDR1 LGHNA and CDR2 YNFKEQ. The CDR3, as DNA: TGTGCCAGCAGCCAAGATCTTCCGTCTGGGAGGTACTTC. Its protein is CASSQDLPSGRYF.

The chain recombines TRBV10-3 with TRBJ2-7, with 9 nucleotides matching TRBD1. Germline values: CDR1 ENHRY, CDR2 SYGVKD. The CDR3 is 15 residues long. The V gene end was trimmed by 4 bases and the J gene end by 6 bases; junction bases not matched to a gene: 10. In DNA form, the CDR3 reads TGTGCCATCAGTGGGGTGCAGGGACAGGGTGGCGAGCAGTACTTC. Translating it yields CAISGVQGQGGEQYF.

The rearrangement uses TRBV29-1 and TRBJ2-7; 7 bases line up with TRBD1. The CDR3 sequence is 13 residues long. Germline V gene sequence: CDR1 SQVTM, CDR2 ANQGSEA. Trimming cost V 1 base and J 5 bases; bases outside gene matches: 5. The CDR3 bases are TGCAGCGTTGAAGGACAGGGTAAAGACGAGCAGTACTTC. Translated: CSVEGQGKDEQYF.

With regard to this clonotype: Sequence at one end of the junction differs from germline and may be a read error. The chain employs TRBV9 and TRBJ2-1, with a possible D match to TRBD1 (5 bases). Germline CDR1 reads SGDLS; CDR2 reads YYNGEE. The CDR3 is 14 amino acids. DNA of the CDR3: TGTGCCAGCAGAAAGGACACGCATTACAATGAGCAGTCCTTC. It codes for CASRKDTHYNEQSF.

This rearrangement joins TRBV6-5 to TRBJ2-1; 9 bases agree with TRBD1. The CDR3 has 15 residues. The germline V gene has CDR1 MNHEY and CDR2 SVGAGI. The V and J ends lost 4 bases and 9 bases, in that order; junction bases with no gene match: 10. As DNA, the CDR3 is TGTGCCAGCAGTTTGGGGACAGGGTGGTTTAGTGAGCAGTTCTTC. Encoded protein: CASSLGTGWFSEQFF.